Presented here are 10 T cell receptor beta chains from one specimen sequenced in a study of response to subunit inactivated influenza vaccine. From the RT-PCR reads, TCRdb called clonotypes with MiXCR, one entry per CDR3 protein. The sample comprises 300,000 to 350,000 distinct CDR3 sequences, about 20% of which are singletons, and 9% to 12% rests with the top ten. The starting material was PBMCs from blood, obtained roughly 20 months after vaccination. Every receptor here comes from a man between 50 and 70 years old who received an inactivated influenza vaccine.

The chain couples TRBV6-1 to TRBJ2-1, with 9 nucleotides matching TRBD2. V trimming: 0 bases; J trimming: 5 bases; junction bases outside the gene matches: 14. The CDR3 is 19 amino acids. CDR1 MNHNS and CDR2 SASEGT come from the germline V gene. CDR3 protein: CASSEASGRTTRTHNEQFF. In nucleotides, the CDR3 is TGTGCCAGCAGTGAAGCTAGCGGGAGAACCACAAGGACACACAATGAGCAGTTCTTC.

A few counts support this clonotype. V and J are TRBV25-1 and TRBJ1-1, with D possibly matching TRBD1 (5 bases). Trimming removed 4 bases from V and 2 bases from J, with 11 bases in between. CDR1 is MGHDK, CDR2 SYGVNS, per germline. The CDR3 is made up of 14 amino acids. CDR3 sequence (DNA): TGTGCCAGCAGTGCACCGGGGCTCAACACTGAAGCTTTCTTT. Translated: CASSAPGLNTEAFF. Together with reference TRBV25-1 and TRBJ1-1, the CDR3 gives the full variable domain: EADIYQTPRYLVIGTGKKITLECSQTMGHDKMYWYQQDPGMELHLIHYSYGVNSTEKGDLSSESTVSRIRTEHFPLTLESARPSHTSQYLCASSAPGLNTEAFFGQGTRLTVV.

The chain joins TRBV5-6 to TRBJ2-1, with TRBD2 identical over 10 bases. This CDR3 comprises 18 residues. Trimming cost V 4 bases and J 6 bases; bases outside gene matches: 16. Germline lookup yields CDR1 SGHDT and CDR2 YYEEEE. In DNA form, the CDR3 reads TGTGCCAGCAGCACTGTGACTAGCGGGTCAGTGAGGGGCAATGAGCAGTTCTTC. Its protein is CASSTVTSGSVRGNEQFF. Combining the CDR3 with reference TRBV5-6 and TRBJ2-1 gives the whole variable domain DAGVTQSPTHLIKTRGQQVTLRCSPKSGHDTVSWYQQALGQGPQFIFQYYEEEERQRGNFPDRFSGHQFPNYSSELNVNALLLGDSALYLCASSTVTSGSVRGNEQFFGPGTRLTVL.

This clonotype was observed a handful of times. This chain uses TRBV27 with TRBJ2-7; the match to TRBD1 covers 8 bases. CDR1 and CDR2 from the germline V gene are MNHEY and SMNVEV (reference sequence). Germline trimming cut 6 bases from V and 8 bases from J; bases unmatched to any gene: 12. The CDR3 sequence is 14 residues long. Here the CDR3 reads CASRETGALIKQYF. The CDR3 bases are TGTGCCAGCAGGGAGACAGGGGCCCTAATTAAGCAGTACTTC.

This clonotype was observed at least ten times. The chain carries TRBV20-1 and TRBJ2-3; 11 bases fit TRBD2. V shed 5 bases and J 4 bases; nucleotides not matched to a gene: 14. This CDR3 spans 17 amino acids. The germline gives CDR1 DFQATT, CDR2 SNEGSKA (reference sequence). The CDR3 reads CSASTDMTSGEADTQYF. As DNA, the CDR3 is TGCAGTGCTTCCACAGACATGACTAGCGGGGAAGCAGATACGCAGTATTTT.

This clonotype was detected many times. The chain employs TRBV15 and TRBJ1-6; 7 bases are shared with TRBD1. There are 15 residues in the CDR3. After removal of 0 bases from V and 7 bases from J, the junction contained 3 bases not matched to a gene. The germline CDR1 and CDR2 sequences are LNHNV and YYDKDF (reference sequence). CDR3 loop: CATSRDGQANSPLHF. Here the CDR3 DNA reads TGTGCCACCAGCAGAGACGGACAGGCGAATTCACCCCTCCACTTT.

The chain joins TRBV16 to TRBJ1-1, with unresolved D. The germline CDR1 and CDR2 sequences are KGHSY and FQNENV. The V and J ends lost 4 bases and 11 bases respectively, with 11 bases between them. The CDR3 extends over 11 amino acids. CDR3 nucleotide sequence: TGTGCCAGCAGCCCCTACACCGCGGCTTTCTTT. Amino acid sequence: CASSPYTAAFF.

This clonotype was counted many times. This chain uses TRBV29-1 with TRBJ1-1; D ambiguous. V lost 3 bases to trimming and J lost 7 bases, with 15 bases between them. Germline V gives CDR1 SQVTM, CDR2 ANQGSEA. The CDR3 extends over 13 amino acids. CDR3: CSVDSSRQDEAFF. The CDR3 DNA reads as TGCAGCGTTGATAGCTCGCGGCAGGATGAAGCTTTCTTT.

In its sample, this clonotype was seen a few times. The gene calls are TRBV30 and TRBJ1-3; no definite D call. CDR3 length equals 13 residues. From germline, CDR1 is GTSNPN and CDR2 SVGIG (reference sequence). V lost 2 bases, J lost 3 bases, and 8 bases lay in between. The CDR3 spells CAWSKTLGNTIYF. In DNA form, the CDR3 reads TGTGCCTGGAGTAAAACCCTTGGAAACACCATATATTTT. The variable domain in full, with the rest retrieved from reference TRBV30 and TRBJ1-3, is SQTIHQWPATLVQPVGSPLSLECTVEGTSNPNLYWYRQAAGRGLQLLFYSVGIGQISSEVPQNLSASRPQDRQFILSSKKLLLSDSGFYLCAWSKTLGNTIYFGEGSWLTVV.

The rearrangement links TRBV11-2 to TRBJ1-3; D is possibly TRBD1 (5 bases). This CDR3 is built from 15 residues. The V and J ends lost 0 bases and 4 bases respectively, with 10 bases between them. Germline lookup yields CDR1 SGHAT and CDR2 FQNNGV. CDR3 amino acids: CASSLEGLGGNTIYF. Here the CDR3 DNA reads TGTGCCAGCAGCTTAGAGGGGCTCGGAGGAAACACCATATATTTT.